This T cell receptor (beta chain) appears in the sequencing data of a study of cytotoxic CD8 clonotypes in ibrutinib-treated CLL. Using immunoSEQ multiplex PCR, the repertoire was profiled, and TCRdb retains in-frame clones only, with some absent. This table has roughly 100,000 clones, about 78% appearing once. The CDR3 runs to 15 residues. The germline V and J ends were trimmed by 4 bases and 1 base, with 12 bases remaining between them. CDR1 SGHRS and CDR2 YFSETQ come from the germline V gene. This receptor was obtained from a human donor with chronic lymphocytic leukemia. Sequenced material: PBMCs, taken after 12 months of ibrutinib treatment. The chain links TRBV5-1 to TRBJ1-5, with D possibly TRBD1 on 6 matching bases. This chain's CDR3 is CASSVDTGSNQPQHF. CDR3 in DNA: TGCGCCAGCAGCGTAGACACAGGGAGCAATCAGCCCCAGCATTTT.